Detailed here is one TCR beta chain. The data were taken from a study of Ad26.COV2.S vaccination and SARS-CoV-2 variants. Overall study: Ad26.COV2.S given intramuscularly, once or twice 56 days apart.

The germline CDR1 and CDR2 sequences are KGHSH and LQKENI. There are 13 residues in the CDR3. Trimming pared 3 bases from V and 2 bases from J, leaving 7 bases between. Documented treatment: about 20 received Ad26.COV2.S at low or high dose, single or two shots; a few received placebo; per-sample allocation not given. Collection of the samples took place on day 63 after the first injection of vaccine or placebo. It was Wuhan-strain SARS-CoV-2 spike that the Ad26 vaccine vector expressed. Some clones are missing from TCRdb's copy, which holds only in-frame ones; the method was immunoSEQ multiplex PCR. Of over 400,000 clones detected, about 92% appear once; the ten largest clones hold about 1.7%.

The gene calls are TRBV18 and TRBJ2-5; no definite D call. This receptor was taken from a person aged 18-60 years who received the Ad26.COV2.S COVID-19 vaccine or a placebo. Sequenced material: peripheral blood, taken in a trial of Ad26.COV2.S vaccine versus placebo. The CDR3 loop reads CASSPLGQETQYF. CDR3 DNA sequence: TGTGCCAGCTCACCCTTGGGGCAAGAGACCCAGTACTTC.